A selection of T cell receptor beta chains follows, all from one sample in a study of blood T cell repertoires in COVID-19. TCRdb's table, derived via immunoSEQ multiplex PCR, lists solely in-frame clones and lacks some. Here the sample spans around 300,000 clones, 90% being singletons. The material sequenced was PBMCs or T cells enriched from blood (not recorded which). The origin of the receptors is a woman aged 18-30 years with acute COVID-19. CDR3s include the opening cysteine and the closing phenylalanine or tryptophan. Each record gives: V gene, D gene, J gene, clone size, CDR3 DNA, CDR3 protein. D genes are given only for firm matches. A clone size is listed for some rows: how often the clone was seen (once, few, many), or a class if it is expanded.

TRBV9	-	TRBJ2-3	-	TGTGCCAGCAGCGTAGGCCGCGGGCGGGGACTTCGAATATCAGATACGCAGTATTTT	CASSVGRGRGLRISDTQYF
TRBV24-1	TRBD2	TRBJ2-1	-	TGTGCCACCAGTGATTCTCACTTCGGACTAGCGGGAGGGCCGCTGGTTGAGCAGTTCTTC	CATSDSHFGLAGGPLVEQFF
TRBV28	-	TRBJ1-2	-	TGTGCCAGCATTTCGCCGGTAAACTATGGCTACACCTTC	CASISPVNYGYTF
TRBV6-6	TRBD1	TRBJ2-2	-	TGTGCCAGCAGCCTCGGACAGGGAGCGGCCGGGGAGCTGTTTTTT	CASSLGQGAAGELFF
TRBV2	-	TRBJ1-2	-	TGTGCCAGCAGTGCTAGCATAGGGCTCATCTATGGCTACACCTTC	CASSASIGLIYGYTF
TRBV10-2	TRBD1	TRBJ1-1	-	TGCGCCAGCTACGGACAGGGAACGAACACTGAAGCTTTCTTT	CASYGQGTNTEAFF
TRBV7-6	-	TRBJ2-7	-	TGTGCCAGCAGCTCACAAGAGGGGGTTCACTACGAGCAGTACTTC	CASSSQEGVHYEQYF
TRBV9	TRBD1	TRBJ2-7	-	TGTGCCAGCAGCGTAACAGGGGGCTACGAGCAGTACTTC	CASSVTGGYEQYF
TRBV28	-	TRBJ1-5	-	TGTGCCAGCAGTTTATGGGAGGGCAATCAGCCCCAGCATTTT	CASSLWEGNQPQHF
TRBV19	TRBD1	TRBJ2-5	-	TGTGCCAGTAGTAGGGTTGGGACAGGGGGCTCGGAGACCCAGTACTTC	CASSRVGTGGSETQYF
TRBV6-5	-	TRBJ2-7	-	TGTGCCAGCAGTTACGATGGGACTGGTCTCTACGAGCAGTACTTC	CASSYDGTGLYEQYF
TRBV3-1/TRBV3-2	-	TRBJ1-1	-	TGTGCCAGCAGCCAAGGGCGGTTGAACACTGAAGCTTTCTTT	CASSQGRLNTEAFF
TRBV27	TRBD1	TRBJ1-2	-	TGTGCCAGCCGCTCGACAGGGGGCGTCGTCTATGGCTACACCTTC	CASRSTGGVVYGYTF
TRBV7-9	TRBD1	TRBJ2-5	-	TGTGCCAGCAGGAGCAGGGGGGAGACCCAGTACTTC	CASRSRGETQYF
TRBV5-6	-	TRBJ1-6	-	TGTGCCAGCACCCACCCAACTGCGAGCTCCTATAATTCACCCCTCCACTTT	CASTHPTASSYNSPLHF
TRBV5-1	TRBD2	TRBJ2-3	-	TGCGCCAGCAGCCGGGGGATAGCGGGAGGCAGCACAGATACGCAGTATTTT	CASSRGIAGGSTDTQYF
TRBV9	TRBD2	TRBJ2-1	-	TGTGCCAGCAGCGAGGCGGGGGGATACAATGAGCAGTTCTTC	CASSEAGGYNEQFF
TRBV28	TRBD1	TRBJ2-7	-	TGTGCCAGCAGTTTTCAGCTTCTACGGACAGGGAGCTACGAGCAGTACTTC	CASSFQLLRTGSYEQYF
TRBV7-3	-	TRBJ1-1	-	TGTGCCAGCAGCTTAAAAAGGGAGACTGAAGCTTTCTTT	CASSLKRETEAFF
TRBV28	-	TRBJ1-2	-	TGTGCCAGCAGTTTATCAGGGGCCCCTGGCTACACCTTC	CASSLSGAPGYTF
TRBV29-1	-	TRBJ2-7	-	TGCAGCGTCCTTGCTATCCACGAGCAGTACTTC	CSVLAIHEQYF
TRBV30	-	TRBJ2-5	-	TGTGCCTGGAGTCGGCAGCGGGAGACCCAGTACTTC	CAWSRQRETQYF
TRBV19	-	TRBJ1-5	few	TGTGCCAGTCAGCCGGGAGGAGGCAATCAGCCCCAGCATTTT	CASQPGGGNQPQHF
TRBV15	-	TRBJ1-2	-	TGTGCCACCAGCAGAGATCCCGGGGTTGGGGGCTACACCTTC	CATSRDPGVGGYTF
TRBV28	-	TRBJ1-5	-	TGTGCCAGCAGCATTGCCCAGGGCGATCAGCCCCAGCATTTT	CASSIAQGDQPQHF
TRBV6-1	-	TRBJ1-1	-	TGTGCCAGCAGTGTGTCAATGTTATCGGGGAACACTGAAGCTTTCTTT	CASSVSMLSGNTEAFF
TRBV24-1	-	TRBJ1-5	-	TGTGCCACCAGTCTTTATAGCAATCAGCCCCAGCATTTT	CATSLYSNQPQHF
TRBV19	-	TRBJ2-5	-	TGTGCCAGTAGTATATCTGCAGGGTGGATGGGAGAGACCCAGTACTTC	CASSISAGWMGETQYF
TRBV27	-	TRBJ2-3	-	TGTGCCAGCAGTTTAATCGGGACTAGCACAGATACGCAGTATTTT	CASSLIGTSTDTQYF
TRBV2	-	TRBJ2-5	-	TGTGCCAGCAGAGACTCCGGGACCCAGTACTTC	CASRDSGTQYF
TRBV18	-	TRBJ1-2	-	TGTGCCAGCTCACCGTATCAGGGCCCCAACTATGGCTACACCTTC	CASSPYQGPNYGYTF
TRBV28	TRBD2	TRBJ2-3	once	TGTGCCAGCACTAACCTTAAGGCTAGCGGTTCAGATACGCAGTATTTT	CASTNLKASGSDTQYF
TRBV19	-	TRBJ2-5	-	TGTGCCAGTAGTACTCTTCGGGACTGGGAGACCCAGTACTTC	CASSTLRDWETQYF